The rows below give T cell receptor beta chains drawn from one sample of a study of T cells in tuberculosis. The protocol was immunoSEQ multiplex PCR, while the TCRdb copy is restricted to in-frame clones and leaves out a portion. The profile shows about 20,000 clones, around 91% of them singletons. The source material was PBMCs. All receptors come from a donor aged 5 to 30 with latent tuberculosis or without tuberculosis infection. CDR3s include the opening cysteine and the closing phenylalanine or tryptophan. D genes are given only for firm matches. Rows may omit the clone size; those that give it use once, few, many or a size class.

>TRBV30|.|.|TRBJ1-5
TGTGCCTGGAACGAAAGGGGGGGGGAGCCCCAGCATTTT
CAWNERGGEPQHF
>TRBV14|.|TRBD1|TRBJ2-7
TGTGCCAGCGCTGGACAGGGGCACTCCTACGAGCAGTACTTC
CASAGQGHSYEQYF
>TRBV7-2|.|.|TRBJ2-3
TGTGCCAGCAGGCCCCCGGGACTCAGCACAGATACGCAGTATTTT
CASRPPGLSTDTQYF
>TRBV29-1|.|.|TRBJ2-5
TGCAGCGTTGGCCACAGGGAAGAGACCCAGTACTTC
CSVGHREETQYF
>TRBV19|.|.|TRBJ1-1
TGTGCCAGTAGTATAGGGGACACGAACACTGAAGCTTTCTTT
CASSIGDTNTEAFF
>TRBV18|.|TRBD1|TRBJ2-1
TGTGCCAGCTCACCTGGAGACAGGGGGCTGCATGAGCAGTTCTTC
CASSPGDRGLHEQFF
>TRBV29-1|.|.|TRBJ1-2
TGCAGCGTTGATGTCAGGAAGGACACCTTC
CSVDVRKDTF
>TRBV1|.|.|TRBJ2-2
TGCACCAGCCAGGAAGGGCTAGTAGGTGACTACGGGGAGCTGTTTTTT
CTSQEGLVGDYGELFF
>TRBV9|.|.|TRBJ1-1
TGTGCCAGCAGCGTAGTGCTGGGAGGCGTCACTGAAGCTTTCTTT
CASSVVLGGVTEAFF
>TRBV11-2|once|TRBD1|TRBJ2-3
TGTGCCAGCAGCTTGCGGGGACAGGGCACAGATACGCAGTATTTT
CASSLRGQGTDTQYF
>TRBV6-5|.|.|TRBJ1-2
TGTGCCAGCAGTCCCGACGGGGATGGCTACACCTTC
CASSPDGDGYTF
>TRBV7-2|.|TRBD1|TRBJ1-3
TGTGCCAGCAGCTTAGCCGGCCTACAGGGGGCGTGGGGAAACACCATATATTTT
CASSLAGLQGAWGNTIYF
>TRBV7-2|.|.|TRBJ2-3
TGTGCCAGCAGCCCGGGGGGACAATACACAGATACGCAGTATTTT
CASSPGGQYTDTQYF
>TRBV19|.|.|TRBJ2-7
TGTGCCAGTAGTCCAAACCCCCGAGAGGGCTCCTACGAGCAGTACTTC
CASSPNPREGSYEQYF
>TRBV19|.|TRBD1|TRBJ2-7
TGTGCCAGTAGGGACAGGGCGTCAAACGAGCAGTACTTC
CASRDRASNEQYF
>TRBV7-6|.|TRBD1|TRBJ1-1
TGTGCCAGCAGCTCCAAAGGACAGGGGGCAAGGAACACTGAAGCTTTCTTT
CASSSKGQGARNTEAFF
>TRBV7-2|.|TRBD2|TRBJ2-3
TGTGCCAGCAGCTTAGGAGGCGGGGGGCCCGGGGGGAGAAATACGCAGTATTTT
CASSLGGGGPGGRNTQYF
>TRBV6-6|.|.|TRBJ1-1
TGTGCCAGCAGTTACGGCACCGTGAACACTGAAGCTTTCTTT
CASSYGTVNTEAFF
>TRBV19|.|.|TRBJ2-6
TGTGCCAGTAGTATCCCCGCGGGCGCGTCCTCTGGGGCCAACGTCCTGACTTTC
CASSIPAGASSGANVLTF
>TRBV9|.|TRBD1|TRBJ1-6
TGTGCCAGCACCCATGGGGGGACAGGGGGCTTTAATTCACCCCTCCACTTT
CASTHGGTGGFNSPLHF
>TRBV5-6|.|TRBD1|TRBJ2-1
TGTGCCAGCCGACAGGGGGCCGACAATGAGCAGTTCTTC
CASRQGADNEQFF
>TRBV19|.|TRBD2|TRBJ2-1
TGTGCCAGTATCCGGACTAGCGGGGGGGCCAATGAGCAGTTCTTC
CASIRTSGGANEQFF
>TRBV2|.|.|TRBJ2-7
TGTGCCAGCCAAAAGCTCTATTACGAGCAGTACTTC
CASQKLYYEQYF
>TRBV15|few|TRBD1|TRBJ1-2
TGTGCCACCCGGACAGGGGGCATAGATGGCTACACCTTC
CATRTGGIDGYTF